One and the same sample provided the 5 T cell receptor beta chains below, sequenced in a study of T cell changes during pregnancy in multiple sclerosis. The protocol was immunoSEQ multiplex PCR, while the TCRdb copy is restricted to in-frame clones and leaves out a portion. The sample shows approximately 72,000 clones, 80% to 95% of them seen only once. The sample in question was peripheral blood, obtained in the first trimester of pregnancy. Receptor source: a female donor in good health, enrolled as a control in a pregnancy study.

The rearrangement uses TRBV6-5 and TRBJ2-1, with a possible D match to TRBD2 (6 bases). Germline V CDR1 and CDR2: MNHEY, SVGAGI. Trimming stripped 2 bases from V and 4 bases from J, with 6 bases between. The length of the CDR3 is 13 residues. CDR3 amino acids: CASSYGGYNEQFF. In DNA, the CDR3 is TGTGCCAGCAGTTACGGAGGGTACAATGAGCAGTTCTTC.

This sequence joins TRBV5-1 and TRBJ1-2; TRBD1 is a possible D gene (6 bases). Germline loops: CDR1 SGHRS, CDR2 YFSETQ. This CDR3 spans 14 amino acids. Trimming removed 4 bases from V and 7 bases from J, with 17 bases in between. The DNA for the CDR3 is TGCGCCAGCAGCCCCCGGACAGAGAGGCTTGGCTACACCTTC. This encodes CASSPRTERLGYTF.

Comment on this clone: Additional DNA sequences in this sample encode the identical CDR3. The V gene is TRBV5-6, the J gene TRBJ2-3; D ambiguous. The germline CDR1 and CDR2 sequences are SGHDT and YYEEEE. The V end was cut by 1 base, the J end by 1 base, with 4 bases between. There are 13 residues in the CDR3. The CDR3 nucleotides read TGTGCCAGCAGCTTGACTGGCACAGATACGCAGTATTTT. Translating it yields CASSLTGTDTQYF.

The rearrangement joins TRBV7-2 to TRBJ2-3; TRBD2 agrees at 14 bases. The CDR3 is 17 amino acids. V was clipped by 5 bases and J by 1 base; unmatched bases: 5. Per the germline V gene, CDR1 is SGHTA and CDR2 is FQGNSA. CDR3 coding DNA: TGTGCCAGCAGCCCTCGACTAGCGGGAGGGGGCACAGATACGCAGTATTTT. This translates into CASSPRLAGGGTDTQYF.

The chain has TRBV2 and TRBJ2-5; TRBD2 is a possible D gene (6 bases). The V end lost 0 bases, the J end lost 2 bases, and 13 bases lay between the germline ends. This CDR3 spans 16 amino acids. The germline CDR1 and CDR2 sequences are SNHLY and FYNNEI. The DNA of the CDR3 is TGTGCCAGCAGTGAAGCCCGGGAGAGGGGACAAGAGACCCAGTACTTC. It codes for CASSEARERGQETQYF.